The 25 T cell receptor beta chains given below trace back to one sample, sequenced in a study of blood T cell repertoires in COVID-19. Libraries were prepared by immunoSEQ multiplex PCR; TCRdb keeps only in-frame clonotypes and omits some of them. This sample has approximately 200,000 clones; about 88% occur once, and the top ten carry over 0.95%. The source material was peripheral blood. All receptors derive from a man aged 40-55 years with acute or convalescent COVID-19.

The V call is TRBV29-1, the J call TRBJ2-7; possibly TRBD1 for D (6 bases). The CDR3 is made up of 13 amino acids. The germline CDR1 and CDR2 sequences are SQVTM and ANQGSEA. V lost 8 bases, J lost 1 base, and 15 bases lay in between. Written as DNA, the CDR3 is TGCAGCTCCCGGGACATCGAGTCCTACGAGCAGTACTTC. This codes for CSSRDIESYEQYF.

J is TRBJ2-7 and V is TRBV4-3; possible D gene TRBD1, 6 bases. The V gene's germline CDR1 is LGHNA and CDR2 YSLEER. V shed 3 bases and J shed 5 bases, with 11 bases lying between them. The CDR3 loop spans 13 amino acids. CDR3 sequence: CASSQSGDHEQYF. CDR3 sequence (DNA): TGCGCCAGCAGCCAGTCAGGGGACCACGAGCAGTACTTC.

V is TRBV5-6 and J is TRBJ1-2; TRBD1 matches 9 bases. V lost 5 bases, J lost 5 bases, and 7 bases stayed unmatched. The CDR3 runs to 14 residues. Per germline, CDR1 SGHDT and CDR2 YYEEEE. Here the CDR3 reads CASSPGTGPYGYTF. CDR3 sequence (DNA): TGTGCCAGCAGTCCCGGGACAGGGCCTTATGGCTACACCTTC.

Turning to this clone: Other DNA sequences in the sample encode the same CDR3. The chain combines TRBV5-1 with TRBJ1-2; 7 nucleotides agree with TRBD1. This CDR3 contains 14 residues. J was trimmed by 3 bases and V by 0 bases; bases with no gene match: 2. Germline-derived CDR1 and CDR2 are SGHRS and YFSETQ. Here the CDR3 DNA reads TGCGCCAGCAGCTTGGGACAGGGTTACTATGGCTACACCTTC. Translation gives CASSLGQGYYGYTF.

This chain links TRBV5-1 with TRBJ1-2; 10 nucleotides agree with TRBD1. The ends lost 0 bases at V and 6 bases at J; junction bases unmatched: 5. Germline V gene data show CDR1 as SGHRS and CDR2 as YFSETQ. The CDR3 length is 15 residues. The CDR3 region has the DNA TGCGCCAGCAGCTTGGCGACAGGGGGCGTGAATGGCTACACCTTC. It yields the protein CASSLATGGVNGYTF.

V gene TRBV4-2 combines with J gene TRBJ1-2; D is perhaps TRBD1 (5 bases). The CDR3 is made up of 13 amino acids. Germline lookup yields CDR1 LGHNA and CDR2 YNFKEQ. Trimming left V 1 base short and J 7 bases short, with 10 bases between. The CDR3 is CASSQGGGAGYTF. The CDR3 region has the DNA TGTGCCAGCAGCCAAGGGGGTGGGGCTGGCTACACCTTC.

The J gene is TRBJ1-3, the V gene TRBV3-1 (or the pseudogene TRBV3-2); the match to TRBD1 covers 8 bases. The CDR3 sequence is 16 residues long. J was trimmed by 0 bases and V by 4 bases; bases with no gene match: 5. Germline V lookup: CDR1 LGHDT, CDR2 YNNKEL (reference sequence). The CDR3 nucleotides read TGTGCCAGCAGCCCGCAGGGGGCCCTCTCTGGAAACACCATATATTTT. Protein product: CASSPQGALSGNTIYF.

In its sample, this clone was seen a few times. The chain links TRBV29-1 to TRBJ1-2; possible D gene TRBD1, 5 bases. The V and J ends lost 6 bases and 6 bases respectively, with 17 bases between them. The CDR3 extends over 13 amino acids. The V gene's germline CDR1 is SQVTM and CDR2 ANQGSEA. CDR3 sequence: CSVQQPNRNGYTF. The CDR3 nucleotides read TGCAGCGTACAACAACCCAACAGGAATGGCTACACCTTC. The variable domain in full, with the rest retrieved from reference TRBV29-1 and TRBJ1-2, is SAVISQKPSRDICQRGTSLTIQCQVDSQVTMMFWYRQQPGQSLTLIATANQGSEATYESGFVIDKFPISRPNLTFSTLTVSNMSPEDSSIYLCSVQQPNRNGYTFGSGTRLTVV.

This chain connects TRBV6-5 to TRBJ1-1; D remains unclear. The CDR3 length is 15 residues. Per germline, CDR1 MNHEY and CDR2 SVGAGI. V dropped 7 bases and J dropped 1 base, with 16 bases sitting between them. The CDR3 is CASILGSGTNTEAFF. CDR3 nucleotides: TGTGCCAGCATTTTAGGATCAGGAACGAACACTGAAGCTTTCTTT.

The chain joins TRBV6-5 to TRBJ1-2; 7 positions agree with TRBD1. Germline lookup yields CDR1 MNHEY and CDR2 SVGAGI. The length of the CDR3 is 15 residues. V shed 4 bases, J shed 4 bases, and the junction held 9 bases outside the gene matches. The CDR3 protein is CASSFSTGSGYGYTF. CDR3 nucleotide sequence: TGTGCCAGCAGTTTCTCGACAGGGAGCGGCTATGGCTACACCTTC.

The chain carries TRBV10-3 and TRBJ2-1, with 14 bases fitting TRBD2. Trimming cost V 6 bases and J 5 bases; bases outside gene matches: 6. Germline loops: CDR1 ENHRY, CDR2 SYGVKD. The CDR3 consists of 16 residues. The CDR3 bases are TGTGCCATCAGCCCCCCGACTAGCGGGGGGGACAATGAGCAGTTCTTC. Encoded protein: CAISPPTSGGDNEQFF.

The chain combines TRBV7-3 with TRBJ2-2; D is perhaps TRBD1 (6 bases). This CDR3 region has 17 residues. Trimming removed 3 bases from V and 2 bases from J, with 16 bases in between. Per the germline V gene, CDR1 is SGHTA and CDR2 is FQGTGA. The CDR3 is CASSLVGGQPNTGELFF. CDR3 sequence (DNA): TGTGCCAGCAGCTTGGTTGGCGGACAGCCTAACACCGGGGAGCTGTTTTTT.

In this sample, this clone turned up a few times. V and J are TRBV5-1 and TRBJ2-7; 10 bases map to TRBD1. Germline CDR1 and CDR2: SGHRS and YFSETQ. Trimming cost V 4 bases and J 5 bases; bases outside gene matches: 9. The CDR3 length is 15 residues. DNA of the CDR3: TGCGCCAGCAGCAAAACCGGGACAGGGGTGAACGAGCAGTACTTC. Encoded protein: CASSKTGTGVNEQYF. Combining the CDR3 with reference TRBV5-1 and TRBJ2-7 gives the whole variable domain KAGVTQTPRYLIKTRGQQVTLSCSPISGHRSVSWYQQTPGQGLQFLFEYFSETQRNKGNFPGRFSGRQFSNSRSEMNVSTLELGDSALYLCASSKTGTGVNEQYFGPGTRLTVT.

This chain joins TRBV6-2 or TRBV6-3 and TRBJ1-5; 7 nucleotides align to TRBD1. Trimming at V came to 4 bases and at J to 7 bases, leaving 7 bases not matched to a gene. Per the germline V gene, CDR1 is MNHEY and CDR2 is SVGEGT. This CDR3 region has 14 residues. In DNA form, the CDR3 reads TGTGCCAGCAGTTTTTTCCACAGGGGACAGCCCCAGCATTTT. Encoded protein: CASSFFHRGQPQHF.

Points on this clone: A read error may account for a junction end that differs from germline. The chain couples TRBV7-7 to TRBJ2-1; 8 bases match TRBD2. Germline CDR1 SSHAT, CDR2 FNYEAQ (reference sequence). The CDR3 has 14 amino acids. The CDR3 region has the DNA TGTGCTAGCAGCCCTGGACTAGCTTACAATGAGCAGTTCTTC. Translating it yields CASSPGLAYNEQFF.

The chain carries TRBV5-4 and TRBJ1-2; 8 bases fit TRBD1. With V trimmed by 0 bases and J by 4 bases, 8 bases remained unmatched. In germline, CDR1 is SGHNT, CDR2 YYREEE (reference sequence). The CDR3 runs to 16 residues. The CDR3 DNA sequence: TGTGCCAGCAGCTTGGATCTTTCCGGACAGGGCTATGGCTACACCTTC. This codes for CASSLDLSGQGYGYTF.

The rearrangement joins TRBV7-6 to TRBJ1-4; 8 bases agree with TRBD1. Trimming at V came to 1 base and at J to 8 bases, leaving 12 bases not matched to a gene. CDR1 and CDR2 from the germline V gene are SGHVS and FNYEAQ. This CDR3 comprises 17 residues. The CDR3 nucleotides are TGTGCCAGCAGCTTAGGGGAACCCAGGGGGCTCGGAGAAAAACTGTTTTTT. Its protein is CASSLGEPRGLGEKLFF.

This clone was detected once. V is TRBV5-4 and J is TRBJ1-5; 7 bases line up with TRBD1. CDR3 length: 15 amino acids. J was trimmed by 2 bases and V by 2 bases; bases with no gene match: 4. CDR1 and CDR2 from the germline V gene are SGHNT and YYREEE (reference sequence). The chain's CDR3 is CASSFTGEGNQPQHF. The CDR3 nucleotides read TGTGCCAGCAGCTTTACAGGGGAGGGCAATCAGCCCCAGCATTTT.

The J gene is TRBJ2-1, the V gene TRBV11-2; D is perhaps TRBD2 (5 bases). The CDR3 is 16 amino acids. Germline lookup yields CDR1 SGHAT and CDR2 FQNNGV. Between the trimmed V and J ends, which lost 4 bases and 0 bases, there was a span of 13 bases. This CDR3 reads CASSSRRGSSYNEQFF. CDR3 coding DNA: TGTGCCAGCAGCTCAAGACGGGGAAGCTCCTACAATGAGCAGTTCTTC.

This chain's CDR3 is CASSFGSSGRISNSPLHF. The CDR3 nucleotides read TGTGCCAGCAGTTTTGGATCCTCAGGGAGGATTAGTAATTCACCCCTCCACTTT. The V call is TRBV28, the J call TRBJ1-6; perhaps TRBD1 as D (5 bases). Germline V gene sequence: CDR1 MDHEN, CDR2 SYDVKM. The CDR3 sequence is 18 residues long. Trimming shortened V by 3 bases and J by 6 bases, and 21 bases separated the two germline ends. The full variable domain, its missing parts supplied by reference TRBV28 and TRBJ1-6, is DVKVTQSSRYLVKRTGEKVFLECVQDMDHENMFWYRQDPGLGLRLIYFSYDVKMKEKGDIPEGYSVSREKKERFSLILESASTNQTSMYLCASSFGSSGRISNSPLHFGNGTRLTVT.

The V and J genes are TRBV30 and TRBJ1-4, with D perhaps TRBD1 (5 bases). This CDR3 is 13 amino acids long. CDR1 is GTSNPN and CDR2 is SVGIG in the germline V gene (reference sequence). V was cut by 4 bases and J by 6 bases, with 12 bases left in between. The CDR3 reads CAWTGRGYEKLFF. As DNA, the CDR3 is TGTGCCTGGACAGGGCGAGGATATGAAAAACTGTTTTTT.

This sequence joins TRBV6-2 or TRBV6-3 and TRBJ1-1, with D possibly matching TRBD1 (6 bases). Germline V gene lookup returns CDR1 MNHEY and CDR2 SVGEGT. Trimming pared 1 base from V and 6 bases from J, leaving 12 bases between. The CDR3 runs to 14 residues. In DNA form, the CDR3 reads TGTGCCAGCAGTTACTGGCAGGGGTTGGCTGAAGCTTTCTTT. The encoded protein is CASSYWQGLAEAFF.

The rearrangement uses TRBV11-2 and TRBJ2-3; a possible D gene is TRBD1 (6 bases). Trimming removed 5 bases at V and 8 bases at J, with 23 bases between. CDR1 SGHAT and CDR2 FQNNGV come from the germline V gene. This CDR3 spans 16 amino acids. The CDR3 reads CASSPERSRGMGTQYF. DNA of the CDR3: TGTGCCAGCAGCCCCGAGAGGTCCAGGGGCATGGGTACGCAGTATTTT.

This clone was recorded only once. The gene calls are TRBV5-8 and TRBJ2-2, with TRBD1 identical over 8 bases. The CDR3 runs 16 residues. Germline V gene data show CDR1 as SGHTS and CDR2 as YDEGEE. The V and J ends lost 4 bases and 0 bases, in that order; junction bases with no gene match: 5. This chain's CDR3 is CASSAADRANTGELFF. CDR3 nucleotides: TGTGCCAGCAGCGCCGCGGACAGGGCGAACACCGGGGAGCTGTTTTTT.

The chain links TRBV6-5 to TRBJ1-4, with 7 bases identical to TRBD1. Germline assignment: CDR1 MNHEY and CDR2 SVGAGI. The CDR3 totals 14 residues. The ends lost 8 bases at V and 4 bases at J; junction bases unmatched: 7. The CDR3 loop reads CASGPRDSNEKLFF. CDR3 nucleotide sequence: TGTGCCAGCGGTCCCCGGGACAGTAATGAAAAACTGTTTTTT.